This passage covers 24 T cell receptor beta chains from one sample sequenced in a study of glioma-infiltrating T cells after dendritic cell vaccination. Clones were sequenced by immunoSEQ multiplex PCR, and TCRdb holds only the in-frame ones, with some missing. The sample has roughly 98,000 clones; approximately 90% are singletons. The sample in question was blood, obtained before dendritic cell vaccination. These receptors all stem from a human donor with glioblastoma.

The rearrangement uses TRBV6-1 and TRBJ2-7, with D possibly TRBD1 on 6 matching bases. V lost 1 base, J lost 2 bases, and 12 bases lay in between. Germline CDR1 MNHNS, CDR2 SASEGT. The CDR3 sequence is 15 residues long. CDR3 sequence (DNA): TGTGCCAGCAGTGAAGTGCAGGGGCCGACCTACGAGCAGTACTTC. Its translation is CASSEVQGPTYEQYF.

The chain has TRBV9 and TRBJ2-1, with 13 bases that match TRBD2. The CDR3 covers 17 residues. Trimming at V came to 4 bases and at J to 1 base, leaving 5 bases not matched to a gene. In germline, CDR1 is SGDLS, CDR2 YYNGEE. CDR3 nucleotides: TGTGCCAGCAGCCCGGGACTAGCGGGGAATTCCTACAATGAGCAGTTCTTC. Its translation: CASSPGLAGNSYNEQFF.

This chain links TRBV5-6 with TRBJ2-3; 8 bases map to TRBD1. The CDR3 extends over 15 amino acids. Trimming took 0 bases from V and 3 from J; bases not matched to a gene: 3. Per germline, CDR1 SGHDT and CDR2 YYEEEE. CDR3: CASSLGDRTTDTQYF. DNA for the CDR3: TGTGCCAGCAGCTTGGGGGACAGGACGACAGATACGCAGTATTTT. Looking up the rest from reference TRBV5-6 and TRBJ2-3 gives the full variable domain: DAGVTQSPTHLIKTRGQQVTLRCSPKSGHDTVSWYQQALGQGPQFIFQYYEEEERQRGNFPDRFSGHQFPNYSSELNVNALLLGDSALYLCASSLGDRTTDTQYFGPGTRLTVL.

This clone came up a few times. This chain uses TRBV4-2 with TRBJ2-7; a possible D gene is TRBD2 (6 bases). Germline CDR1 LGHNA, CDR2 YNFKEQ. This CDR3 contains 13 residues. The germline V and J ends were trimmed by 4 bases and 1 base, with 8 bases remaining between them. Here the CDR3 DNA reads TGTGCCAGCAGCCCCGGACTATCCTACGAGCAGTACTTC. As protein: CASSPGLSYEQYF.

The CDR3 DNA is TGTGCCAGCAGCCAGACAGGGAGGACAGATACGCAGTATTTT. Protein product: CASSQTGRTDTQYF. The chain links TRBV7-9 to TRBJ2-3; a possible D gene is TRBD1 (7 bases). The V end was cut by 5 bases, the J end by 3 bases, with 12 bases between. CDR1 is SEHNR, CDR2 FQNEAQ, per germline (reference sequence). The CDR3 is made up of 14 amino acids.

V gene TRBV4-2 combines with J gene TRBJ2-3; 15 bases line up with TRBD2. In germline, CDR1 is LGHNA, CDR2 YNFKEQ. This CDR3 contains 14 residues. V was pared by 4 bases and J by 9 bases, with 2 bases of the junction left unmatched. The CDR3 nucleotides are TGTGCCAGCAGCCCCGGGACTAGCGGGAGGACGCAGTATTTT. It translates to CASSPGTSGRTQYF.

The CDR3 bases are TGTGCCAGTAGAAATGGACAGGGAGGAAGAGAGACCCAGTACTTC. The encoded protein is CASRNGQGGRETQYF. The rearrangement links TRBV19 to TRBJ2-5, with TRBD1 matching over 8 bases. CDR3 length: 15 amino acids. V trimming: 6 bases; J trimming: 4 bases; junction bases outside the gene matches: 10. Germline V CDR1 and CDR2: LNHDA, SQIVND (reference sequence).

The chain has TRBV28 and TRBJ1-2, with TRBD1 matching 9 bases. CDR3 length equals 14 residues. Germline V gives CDR1 MDHEN, CDR2 SYDVKM. The V and J ends lost 6 bases and 4 bases, in that order; junction bases with no gene match: 6. CDR3 sequence (DNA): TGTGCCAGCAGCTCACAGACAGGGGGCTATGGCTACACCTTC. Translating it yields CASSSQTGGYGYTF.

The chain has TRBV29-1 and TRBJ2-1, with TRBD2 matching 15 bases. CDR3 length equals 19 residues. The germline V gene has CDR1 SQVTM and CDR2 ANQGSEA. The J segment lost 4 bases and the V segment lost 7 bases, leaving 17 bases of the junction unmatched. CDR3 bases: TGCAGCGGAGGGACTAGCGGGGGGACGACCCTACGTCGTTACAATGAGCAGTTCTTC. Amino acids: CSGGTSGGTTLRRYNEQFF.

This chain uses TRBV9 with TRBJ2-7, with TRBD1 matching over 12 bases. Germline V gives CDR1 SGDLS, CDR2 YYNGEE. V lost 3 bases to trimming and J lost 1 base; unmatched junction nucleotides: 5. CDR3 length: 16 residues. In nucleotides, the CDR3 is TGTGCCAGCAGCGGGGACAGGGGGCTTGGGTCCTACGAGCAGTACTTC. Translation gives CASSGDRGLGSYEQYF.

The V and J genes are TRBV28 and TRBJ2-1; TRBD2 matches 10 bases. V dropped 3 bases and J dropped 6; count of bases not matched to a gene: 5. The CDR3 runs to 15 residues. Germline assignment: CDR1 MDHEN and CDR2 SYDVKM. CDR3 in DNA: TGTGCCAGCAGTTTGGCAGCGGGGGGGGTCAATGAGCAGTTCTTC. Protein: CASSLAAGGVNEQFF.

The count of this clone is one. The chain has TRBV4-1 and TRBJ2-2; TRBD1 agrees at 9 bases. The germline CDR1 and CDR2 sequences are MGHRA and YSYEKL. Unmatched junction bases numbered 6, after V lost 4 bases and J lost 0 bases. This CDR3 is built from 17 residues. CDR3 sequence reads: CASSPITGGPNTGELFF. Here the CDR3 DNA reads TGCGCCAGCAGCCCGATTACAGGGGGCCCGAACACCGGGGAGCTGTTTTTT.

V and J are TRBV7-3 and TRBJ2-3, with TRBD2 identical over 8 bases. The junction had 3 bases not matched to a gene; V was cut back by 0 bases and J by 1 base. Germline V gene sequence: CDR1 SGHTA, CDR2 FQGTGA. The CDR3 runs to 16 residues. DNA for the CDR3: TGTGCCAGCAGCTTAACCTCACTAGCGGGCACAGATACGCAGTATTTT. This sequence encodes CASSLTSLAGTDTQYF. Based on the CDR3 plus reference TRBV7-3 and TRBJ2-3, the full variable domain is GAGVSQTPSNKVTEKGKYVELRCDPISGHTALYWYRQSLGQGPEFLIYFQGTGAADDSGLPNDRFFAVRPEGSVSTLKIQRTERGDSAVYLCASSLTSLAGTDTQYFGPGTRLTVL.

This chain joins TRBV9 and TRBJ2-2, with TRBD1 as a possible D gene (5 bases). The length of the CDR3 is 16 residues. V lost 2 bases, J lost 0 bases, and 11 bases lay in between. Germline V gene sequence: CDR1 SGDLS, CDR2 YYNGEE. The CDR3 protein is CASSVYRLTNTGELFF. DNA of the CDR3: TGTGCCAGCAGCGTCTACAGGCTGACGAACACCGGGGAGCTGTTTTTT.

This rearrangement joins TRBV13 to TRBJ1-1; the D gene is possibly TRBD1 (6 bases). Trimming took off 5 bases at V and 4 bases at J, with 11 bases between the two ends. CDR3 length: 13 amino acids. Germline values: CDR1 PRHDT, CDR2 FYEKMQ (reference sequence). The CDR3 nucleotides are TGTGCCAGCAGCCCCCGAGGGGGCACTGAAGCTTTCTTT. Residues: CASSPRGGTEAFF.

The rearrangement uses TRBV4-1 and TRBJ1-1; D not certain. Trimming pared 0 bases from V and 5 bases from J, leaving 16 bases between. Germline CDR1 and CDR2: MGHRA and YSYEKL. The CDR3 totals 16 residues. The DNA of the CDR3 is TGCGCCAGCAGCCAAGATTTTTACGACCCCAGGACTGAAGCTTTCTTT. It yields the protein CASSQDFYDPRTEAFF.

This rearrangement joins TRBV29-1 to TRBJ2-2; tentatively, D is TRBD1 (6 bases). Trimming cost V 4 bases and J 0 bases, with 9 bases left between them. The CDR3 loop spans 14 amino acids. CDR1 SQVTM and CDR2 ANQGSEA come from the germline V gene. CDR3 amino acids: CSVVGAANTGELFF. The CDR3 DNA is TGCAGCGTTGTGGGGGCCGCGAACACCGGGGAGCTGTTTTTT.

This chain uses TRBV19 with TRBJ1-5, with D maybe TRBD1 (5 bases). The V end was cut by 2 bases, the J end by 5 bases, with 22 bases between. CDR3 length: 18 amino acids. From germline, CDR1 is LNHDA and CDR2 SQIVND (reference sequence). The CDR3 sequence is CASSILVVGQGLDQPQHF. CDR3 coding DNA: TGTGCCAGTAGTATACTGGTAGTGGGGCAGGGTCTCGATCAGCCCCAGCATTTT. Using reference TRBV19 and TRBJ1-5 for the parts outside the CDR3, the full variable domain is DGGITQSPKYLFRKEGQNVTLSCEQNLNHDAMYWYRQDPGQGLRLIYYSQIVNDFQKGDIAEGYSVSREKKESFPLTVTSAQKNPTAFYLCASSILVVGQGLDQPQHFGDGTRLSIL.

The DNA for the CDR3 is TGTGCCAGCAGTTATTCTGACCGGGACTCAGATACGCAGTATTTT. It encodes CASSYSDRDSDTQYF. The rearrangement uses TRBV5-6 and TRBJ2-3; D perhaps matches TRBD2 (6 bases). V lost 5 bases to trimming and J lost 4 bases, with 17 bases between them. Germline loops: CDR1 SGHDT, CDR2 YYEEEE. The CDR3 extends over 15 amino acids.

This chain joins TRBV5-8 and TRBJ1-6; TRBD1 matches at 9 bases. V lost 0 bases to trimming and J lost 10 bases; unmatched junction nucleotides: 5. Germline CDR1 SGHTS, CDR2 YDEGEE. This CDR3 has 15 residues. CDR3 sequence reads: CASSLEGTGNSPLHF. In nucleotides, the CDR3 is TGTGCCAGCAGCTTGGAGGGGACAGGGAACTCACCCCTCCACTTT. The full variable domain, with the rest looked up from reference TRBV5-8 and TRBJ1-6, is EAGVTQSPTHLIKTRGQQATLRCSPISGHTSVYWYQQALGLGLQFLLWYDEGEERNRGNFPPRFSGRQFPNYSSELNVNALELEDSALYLCASSLEGTGNSPLHFGNGTRLTVT.

The chain employs TRBV7-9 and TRBJ1-1; 8 nucleotides line up with TRBD1. The ends lost 5 bases at V and 1 base at J; junction bases unmatched: 3. Per germline, CDR1 SEHNR and CDR2 FQNEAQ (reference sequence). The CDR3 has 14 amino acids. In DNA, the CDR3 is TGTGCCAGCAGCAAACAGGGGGGGAACACTGAAGCTTTCTTT. The encoded protein is CASSKQGGNTEAFF.

This rearrangement joins TRBV29-1 to TRBJ2-2; D remains ambiguous. Germline CDR1 and CDR2: SQVTM and ANQGSEA. V lost 1 base and J lost 4, with 7 bases in between. The CDR3 spans 13 residues. The CDR3 nucleotides read TGCAGCGTTGAAGCCTACGTCACCGGGGAGCTGTTTTTT. Its translation: CSVEAYVTGELFF.

This chain uses TRBV9 with TRBJ1-6; tentative D call: TRBD1 (6 bases). The V end was cut by 3 bases, the J end by 6 bases, with 7 bases between. CDR3 size: 13 residues. Germline assignment: CDR1 SGDLS and CDR2 YYNGEE. As DNA, the CDR3 is TGTGCCAGCAGCGACAGGGTTAATTCACCCCTCCACTTT. Amino acid sequence: CASSDRVNSPLHF.

V usage is TRBV14 and J usage is TRBJ1-2, with TRBD1 as a possible D gene (6 bases). Per the germline V gene, CDR1 is SGHDN and CDR2 is FVKESK. The ends were cut back, 2 bases at V and 7 bases at J, with 14 bases in the middle. CDR3 size: 14 residues. The CDR3 loop reads CASSQLGGQSGYTF. CDR3 nucleotide sequence: TGTGCCAGCAGCCAACTAGGCGGACAGAGTGGCTACACCTTC. The full variable domain, in which reference TRBV14 and TRBJ1-2 provide the parts outside the CDR3, is EAGVTQFPSHSVIEKGQTVTLRCDPISGHDNLYWYRRVMGKEIKFLLHFVKESKQDESGMPNNRFLAERTGGTYSTLKVQPAELEDSGVYFCASSQLGGQSGYTFGSGTRLTVV.